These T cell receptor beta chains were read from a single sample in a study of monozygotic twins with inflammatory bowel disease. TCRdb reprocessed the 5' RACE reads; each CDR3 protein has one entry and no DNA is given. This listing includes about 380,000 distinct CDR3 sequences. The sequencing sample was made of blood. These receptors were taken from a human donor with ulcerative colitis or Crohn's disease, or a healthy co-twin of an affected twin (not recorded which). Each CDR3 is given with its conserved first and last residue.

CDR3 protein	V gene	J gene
CASSQSTGTSGGKGELFF	TRBV4-2	TRBJ2-2
CASSVGPLDEETQYF	TRBV9	TRBJ2-5
CSARDPRQGISYEQYF	TRBV20-1	TRBJ2-7
CASSPDLRLEQFF	TRBV19	TRBJ2-1
CASSLDGLAGGTYNEQFF	TRBV5-4	TRBJ2-1
CASSSAFRAYEQYF	TRBV9	TRBJ2-7
CASSRTNTDTQYF	TRBV7-3	TRBJ2-3
CASSPRRIQETQYF	TRBV7-2	TRBJ2-5
CASMAQSYNSPLHF	TRBV5-1	TRBJ1-6
CASRTDGANTGELFF	TRBV5-1	TRBJ2-2
CASSLGTSSNNEQFF	TRBV5-1	TRBJ2-1